A selection of T cell receptor beta chains follows, all from one sample in a study of T-cell memory formation after mild COVID-19. From the 5' RACE reads, TCRdb called clonotypes with MiXCR, one entry per CDR3 protein. The sample lists some 320,000 distinct CDR3 sequences; approximately 15% were seen once. What was sequenced was PBMCs or a T cell subset sorted from them (not recorded which). These receptors originate from a man aged 18 to 29 who had mild COVID-19 (a few samples of this study predate the infection). Cell type and time point are not known. The CDR3 runs from the conserved cysteine through the conserved F or W. The D gene is left open where the match is weak. Clone size is stated in some rows and not others, as once, few, many or a class when expanded.

abundance	d_gene	j_gene	len	v_gene	CDR3nt	CDR3aa
.	TRBD1	TRBJ1-1	15	TRBV5-4	TGTGCCAGCAGCTTGGCGGGACAGGGGGCGTCTGAAGCTTTCTTT	CASSLAGQGASEAFF
few	.	TRBJ1-5	13	TRBV6-5	TGTGCCAGCACAATTACCCTCGGTCAGCCCCAGCATTTT	CASTITLGQPQHF
many	.	TRBJ2-4	16	TRBV5-6	TGTGCCAGCAGCTTCGACAGGTTGCTTTCCAAAAACATTCAGTACTTC	CASSFDRLLSKNIQYF
few	TRBD1	TRBJ2-1	16	TRBV6-6	TGTGCCAGCAGTCCAGGGGGCGCAGGGCCCTACAATGAGCAGTTCTTC	CASSPGGAGPYNEQFF
few	.	TRBJ1-1	13	TRBV12-3/TRBV12-4	TGTGCCAGCACCCCCGGGGTGAACACTGAAGCTTTCTTT	CASTPGVNTEAFF
few	.	TRBJ2-1	16	TRBV7-3	TGTGCCAGCAGCCCCCGCCCCCGGGTGGGCTACAATGAGCAGTTCTTC	CASSPRPRVGYNEQFF
.	TRBD2	TRBJ2-1	16	TRBV6-6	TGTGCCAGCAGCCCCATAGCGGGGGGGTCCTACAATGAGCAGTTCTTC	CASSPIAGGSYNEQFF
many	.	TRBJ2-7	13	TRBV12-5	TGTGCTAGTGGTTTCCCCCCGTACTACGAGCAGTACTTC	CASGFPPYYEQYF
few	.	TRBJ1-1	13	TRBV12-3/TRBV12-4	TGTGCCAGCATCCGGGGGGCAAGCACTGAAGCTTTCTTT	CASIRGASTEAFF
many	TRBD2	TRBJ2-5	15	TRBV7-3	TGTGCCAGCAGCATTAGCGGGGGGGCGCAAGAGACCCAGTACTTC	CASSISGGAQETQYF
.	.	TRBJ2-3	12	TRBV18	TGTGCCAGCTCAGGCTTAGCAGATACGCAGTATTTT	CASSGLADTQYF
.	.	TRBJ2-3	15	TRBV7-3	TGTGCCAGCAGCTTAGTGGGGGCTAGCACAGATACGCAGTATTTT	CASSLVGASTDTQYF
few	TRBD2	TRBJ2-1	17	TRBV12-3/TRBV12-4	TGTGCCAGCAGTTTAGGGGGACTAGCGGGGGCCCATGGTGAGCAGTTCTTC	CASSLGGLAGAHGEQFF
few	.	TRBJ2-3	15	TRBV7-3	TGTGCCAGCAGCCCATCTAGGGGGGCCCCAGATACGCAGTATTTT	CASSPSRGAPDTQYF
many	.	TRBJ2-1	13	TRBV7-2	TGTGCCAGCAGCTTAGCGGCTTTCAATGAGCAGTTCTTC	CASSLAAFNEQFF
few	.	TRBJ2-3	15	TRBV3-1	TGTGCCACCTCCATCACAGGGAGCCCCTCGAATACGCAGTATTTT	CATSITGSPSNTQYF
.	TRBD2	TRBJ2-1	15	TRBV5-1	TGCGCCAGCAGCTTCGCACGGGAGGCCTACAATGAGCAGTTCTTC	CASSFAREAYNEQFF
few	.	TRBJ1-4	16	TRBV6-5	TGTGCCAGCAGTTACTCAGGGACATATACTAATGAAAAACTGTTTTTT	CASSYSGTYTNEKLFF
few	.	TRBJ1-1	14	TRBV10-3	TGTGCCATCACCGAGGGGGGGCTTAGCACTGAAGCTTTCTTT	CAITEGGLSTEAFF
few	.	TRBJ1-2	14	TRBV6-2/TRBV6-3	TGTGCCAGCACCGATGACCGGCCGATTTATGGCTACACCTTC	CASTDDRPIYGYTF
few	.	TRBJ1-5	14	TRBV12-3/TRBV12-4	TGTGCCAGCAGTCGAAGGTCCCGGGGTCAGCCCCAGCATTTT	CASSRRSRGQPQHF
few	TRBD1	TRBJ2-3	16	TRBV18	TGTGCCAGCTCACGGACCCAGACAGGGGGCCCAGATACGCAGTATTTT	CASSRTQTGGPDTQYF
.	.	TRBJ2-1	12	TRBV6-5	TGTGCCAGCAGCCCAAGGACCGGTGAGCAGTTCTTC	CASSPRTGEQFF
.	.	TRBJ1-2	12	TRBV20-1	TGCAGTGTTGCGAAGCAGGGCTATGGCTACACCTTC	CSVAKQGYGYTF
few	.	TRBJ1-1	13	TRBV7-9	TGTGCCAGCAGCTTAGACGCGGGAAGTACAGCTTTCTTT	CASSLDAGSTAFF
.	TRBD1	TRBJ1-3	15	TRBV12-3/TRBV12-4	TGTGCCAGCAGTCAGGGGGACGCGAGCGGGAACACCATATATTTT	CASSQGDASGNTIYF
.	.	TRBJ2-4	15	TRBV3-1	TGTGCCAGCAGCGGGCTCAGGCAAGACCCAAACATTCAGTACTTC	CASSGLRQDPNIQYF
.	.	TRBJ2-3	16	TRBV3-1	TGTGCCAGCAGCCCATACAGCAGTCTTAGCACAGATACGCAGTATTTT	CASSPYSSLSTDTQYF
few	TRBD1	TRBJ2-2	14	TRBV12-3/TRBV12-4	TGTGCCAGCAGGTACAGGGGTTTCACCGGGGAGCTGTTTTTT	CASRYRGFTGELFF
.	.	TRBJ1-2	13	TRBV11-2	TGTGCCAGCAGCTTGACGGACAGTGGAGGCTACACCTTC	CASSLTDSGGYTF
.	.	TRBJ2-5	14	TRBV20-1	TGCAGTGCCAGGGGGGCTAGCGGAAAAGAAACCCAGTACTTC	CSARGASGKETQYF
few	TRBD2	TRBJ2-3	14	TRBV12-3/TRBV12-4	TGTGCCACGTTAGCGGGGGGCGCTAAAGATACGCAGTATTTT	CATLAGGAKDTQYF
few	.	TRBJ2-5	13	TRBV3-1	TGTGCCAGCAGCCAAACCACGCAAGAGACCCAGTACTTC	CASSQTTQETQYF
few	.	TRBJ2-5	15	TRBV9	TGTGCCAGCAGCATATACGGGACGGCCCAAGAGACCCAGTACTTC	CASSIYGTAQETQYF
few	TRBD2	TRBJ2-3	19	TRBV6-5	TGTGCCAGCAGTTACAAAACGATAGCTAGCGGCCCACACACCGATACGCAGTATTTT	CASSYKTIASGPHTDTQYF
.	TRBD1	TRBJ2-1	16	TRBV24-1	TGTGCCACCAGTGATCCCAAGACAGGGGGCATCGATGAGCAGTTCTTC	CATSDPKTGGIDEQFF
.	TRBD1	TRBJ2-5	17	TRBV11-2	TGTGCCAGCAGCTTTAGTGGACAGGCGTCTAGGGGGGAGACCCAGTACTTC	CASSFSGQASRGETQYF
many	TRBD2	TRBJ2-1	17	TRBV9	TGTGCCAGCAGCCCTGGGGCGGCTAGCGGGTCTTACAATGAGCAGTTCTTC	CASSPGAASGSYNEQFF
.	.	TRBJ1-6	14	TRBV25-1	TGTGCCAGCAGAGGTGGCCGCGATAATTCACCCCTCCACTTT	CASRGGRDNSPLHF
few	TRBD2	TRBJ2-1	16	TRBV7-9	TGTGCCAGCAGCCCGCGGACTAGGGGTTCTCCCAATGAGCAGTTCTTC	CASSPRTRGSPNEQFF
.	.	TRBJ1-2	13	TRBV5-5	TGTGCCAGCAGCCCCGCTATCAACTATGGCTACACCTTC	CASSPAINYGYTF
.	TRBD2	TRBJ2-1	16	TRBV9	TGTGCCAGCAGCGTAGGGGCTAGCGGGGTTATCAATGAGCAGTTCTTC	CASSVGASGVINEQFF
many	TRBD2	TRBJ2-3	15	TRBV15	TGTGCCACCAGCGGAGGACTAGCGAGCACAGATACGCAGTATTTT	CATSGGLASTDTQYF
few	TRBD1	TRBJ2-1	17	TRBV4-1	TGCGCCAGCAGCCAAACGCGAAACAGGGGTGAGGGCAATGAGCAGTTCTTC	CASSQTRNRGEGNEQFF
.	.	TRBJ1-1	14	TRBV5-1	TGCGCCAGCAGCTTGGTACGCAGCTCTGAGGAAGCTTTCTTT	CASSLVRSSEEAFF
few	TRBD2	TRBJ2-3	14	TRBV10-3	TGTGCCATCGAAAGCGGGGGGGCTGGAGATACGCAGTATTTT	CAIESGGAGDTQYF
.	.	TRBJ2-3	14	TRBV5-1	TGCGCCAGCAGCTTCGGACAGACCACAGATACGCAGTATTTT	CASSFGQTTDTQYF
many	TRBD2	TRBJ2-7	15	TRBV5-4	TGTGCCAGCAGCCAACATAGCGGGGGGATCTACGAGCAGTACTTC	CASSQHSGGIYEQYF
few	TRBD1	TRBJ1-1	16	TRBV6-5	TGTGCCAGCAGCTTCTTAATTGGGACAGAGAACACTGAAGCTTTCTTT	CASSFLIGTENTEAFF